The 32 T cell receptor beta chains below were found in one sample sequenced in a study of regulatory T cells in long-lasting Graves disease. Building of the TCR beta libraries involved iRepertoire HTBI primers and Arm-PCR of CDR3 regions. TCRdb re-derived calls from the multiplex PCR reads in MiXCR, one entry per CDR3 protein. The sample includes approximately 360,000 distinct CDR3 sequences, 10% to 15% of them seen just once. This sample's time point: newly diagnosed GD, antithyroid drugs for less than 3 months. With RNA extracted from PBMCs as input, the TCR library was made. This sample was also put to use in a study of T cells in Graves' hyperthyroidism and ophthalmopathy.

The specimen was peripheral blood mononuclear cells (PBMCs), collected at new diagnosis, from a patient treated with antithyroid drugs. The receptors here all came from a young woman with Graves disease.

The chain recombines TRBV20-1 with TRBJ1-1; D is perhaps TRBD1 (6 bases). V dropped 6 bases and J dropped 1 base, with 18 bases sitting between them. Looked up from germline, CDR1 is DFQATT and CDR2 is SNEGSKA (reference sequence). The CDR3 contains 15 residues. The CDR3 DNA is TGCAGTGCCACACCGGGACACTATACGAACACTGAAGCTTTCTTT. It yields the protein CSATPGHYTNTEAFF.

This clonotype was picked up a small number of times. The chain is built from TRBV6-1 and TRBJ2-7, with D uncertain. The germline V and J ends were trimmed by 7 bases and 5 bases, with 15 bases remaining between them. There are 13 residues in the CDR3. The germline V gene encodes CDR1 MNHNS and CDR2 SASEGT. The DNA for the CDR3 is TGTGCCAGCACTAGTCCCTTGTTCGACGAGCAGTACGTC. It codes for CASTSPLFDEQYV.

This rearrangement joins TRBV7-3 to TRBJ2-3; perhaps TRBD2 as D (6 bases). This CDR3 region has 15 residues. The germline V and J ends were trimmed by 5 bases and 2 bases, with 14 bases remaining between them. The V gene's germline CDR1 is SGHTA and CDR2 FQGTGA. Written as DNA, the CDR3 is TGTGCCAGCAGCCCGCATGGGACTTTCACAGATACGCAGTATTTT. This translates into CASSPHGTFTDTQYF.

This clonotype was observed a handful of times. This chain links TRBV19 with TRBJ2-1; weak D call: TRBD2 (7 bases). Germline V gene lookup returns CDR1 LNHDA and CDR2 SQIVND (reference sequence). The CDR3 spans 16 residues. V was cut by 7 bases and J by 1 base, with 17 bases left in between. CDR3 protein: CASTLVGGGSYNEQFF. The CDR3 coding sequence is TGTGCCAGTACCCTAGTGGGAGGGGGGTCCTACAATGAGCAGTTCTTC. Full variable domain (missing parts from reference TRBV19 and TRBJ2-1): DGGITQSPKYLFRKEGQNVTLSCEQNLNHDAMYWYRQDPGQGLRLIYYSQIVNDFQKGDIAEGYSVSREKKESFPLTVTSAQKNPTAFYLCASTLVGGGSYNEQFFGPGTRLTVL.

This chain connects TRBV6-2 or TRBV6-3 to TRBJ2-3; D is possibly TRBD1 or TRBD2 (6 bases each). The CDR3 sequence is 16 residues long. Germline values: CDR1 MNHEY, CDR2 SVGEGT. V dropped 0 bases and J dropped 4 bases, with 14 bases sitting between them. The DNA for the CDR3 is TGTGCCAGCAGTTACTCGGGACTTAGGGGGTCAGATACGCAGTATTTT. This translates into CASSYSGLRGSDTQYF.

This clonotype was counted between two and nine times. The chain links TRBV20-1 to TRBJ1-2; maybe TRBD1 (6 bases). The ends were cut back, 5 bases at V and 4 bases at J, with 23 bases in the middle. In germline, CDR1 is DFQATT, CDR2 SNEGSKA (reference sequence). There are 16 residues in the CDR3. The CDR3 coding sequence is TGCAGTGCTCCACGAGGGGGGGCCCAACTCCTCTATGGCTACACCTTC. It encodes CSAPRGGAQLLYGYTF.

At least ten counts were recorded for this clonotype. This chain links TRBV7-8 with TRBJ2-1, with D possibly matching TRBD2 (6 bases). The germline CDR1 and CDR2 sequences are SGHVS and FQNEAQ. Trimming shortened V by 5 bases and J by 1 base, and 15 bases separated the two germline ends. The CDR3 spans 16 residues. The CDR3 sequence is CASSPRLASSYNEQFF. Written as DNA, the CDR3 is TGTGCCAGCAGCCCCAGGCTAGCGAGTTCCTACAATGAGCAGTTCTTC.

This clonotype was seen ten or more times. J is TRBJ1-2 and V is TRBV20-1; D may be TRBD1 (6 bases). The CDR3 covers 17 residues. The V gene lost 3 bases and the J gene lost 4 bases, with 24 bases spanning the gap. Germline values: CDR1 DFQATT, CDR2 SNEGSKA (reference sequence). As DNA, the CDR3 is TGCAGTGCTAGGTCGAGAAGGGGGGGCCATCATTTCTATGGCTACACCTTC. Its protein product is CSARSRRGGHHFYGYTF.

The chain combines TRBV12-3 or TRBV12-4 with TRBJ1-5; TRBD1 aligns across 8 bases. J gave up 3 bases and V 6 bases, and 4 bases lay outside the gene matches. The CDR3 spans 14 residues. For the CDR3, the DNA is TGTGCCAGCAGGTCACAGGGGGACAATCAGCCCCAGCATTTT. Translated, it gives CASRSQGDNQPQHF.

This clonotype was seen at least ten times. The J gene is TRBJ1-5, the V gene TRBV2; 9 nucleotides align to TRBD1. The CDR3 spans 15 residues. Trimming cost V 3 bases and J 6 bases; bases outside gene matches: 6. The V gene's germline CDR1 is SNHLY and CDR2 FYNNEI. CDR3 residues: CASSEGTGGFQPQHF. The DNA for the CDR3 is TGTGCCAGCAGTGAGGGTACAGGGGGCTTTCAGCCCCAGCATTTT.

This clonotype was observed at least ten times. The chain employs TRBV7-2 and TRBJ2-5, with 12 bases matching TRBD2. From germline, CDR1 is SGHTA and CDR2 FQGNSA. The CDR3 sequence is 15 residues long. With 11 bases clipped from V and 5 bases from J, the junction kept 12 bases outside the gene matches. The CDR3 bases are TGTGCCCACGGGGCTAGCGGGGGGGCCTTGGAGACCCAGTACTTC. Residues: CAHGASGGALETQYF.

This clonotype was seen at least ten times. The V gene is TRBV3-1, the J gene TRBJ1-2; D is unclear. V lost 1 base to trimming and J lost 8 bases, with 11 bases between them. Germline CDR1 and CDR2: LGHDT and YNNKEL (reference sequence). The CDR3 totals 13 residues. For the CDR3, the DNA is TGTGCCAGCAGCCAAGCCGACAAGACCGGCTACACCTTC. This encodes CASSQADKTGYTF.

This clonotype has ten or more counts. The chain couples TRBV6-2 or TRBV6-3 to TRBJ2-1; maybe TRBD1 (9 bases). CDR1 is MNHEY and CDR2 is SVGEGT in the germline V gene. V was trimmed by 11 bases and J by 9 bases, leaving 35 bases between them. The CDR3 has 18 amino acids. The CDR3 reads CAGAPGQGKLAGPFEQFF. The CDR3 nucleotides read TGTGCCGGCGCACCGGGACAGGGAAAATTAGCGGGGCCGTTTGAGCAGTTCTTC.

This clonotype appeared many times. CDR3 in DNA: TGTGCCAGCAGTAGGACCTTTTCGGACTATGGCTACACCTTC. Translating it yields CASSRTFSDYGYTF. The chain recombines TRBV6-1 with TRBJ1-2, with D hard to call. The CDR3 consists of 14 residues. V lost 5 bases and J lost 3, with 13 bases in between. Germline V lookup: CDR1 MNHNS, CDR2 SASEGT.

This clonotype was observed a single time. The rearrangement joins TRBV6-1 to TRBJ1-2; D possibly corresponds to TRBD1 (5 bases). V lost 6 bases and J lost 8, with 16 bases in between. Germline assignment: CDR1 MNHNS and CDR2 SASEGT. The CDR3 covers 13 residues. CDR3: CASRGGTLEGYTF. The CDR3 bases are TGTGCCAGCAGGGGAGGGACGTTGGAAGGCTACACCTTC.

As for this clonotype: Given a much more abundant clone one base away, this may be a read error. J is TRBJ2-5 and V is TRBV9, with 10 bases identical to TRBD2. Germline CDR1 is SGDLS and CDR2 is YYNGEE. The length of the CDR3 is 15 residues. Trimming took 4 bases from V and 1 from J; bases not matched to a gene: 4. CDR3 loop: CASSIGTSVQETQYF. CDR3 DNA: TGTGCCAGCAGCATAGGGACTAGCGTCCAAGAGACCCAGTACTTC. Based on the CDR3 plus reference TRBV9 and TRBJ2-5, the full variable domain is DSGVTQTPKHLITATGQRVTLRCSPRSGDLSVYWYQQSLDQGLQFLIQYYNGEERAKGNILERFSAQQFPDLHSELNLSSLELGDSALYFCASSIGTSVQETQYFGPGTRLLVL.

This clonotype was recorded many times. The chain combines TRBV27 with TRBJ2-1, with no clear D. The CDR3 contains 13 residues. Trimming took off 7 bases at V and 7 bases at J, with 14 bases between the two ends. Germline V gene lookup returns CDR1 MNHEY and CDR2 SMNVEV (reference sequence). The CDR3 region is CASNTHNANEQFF. The CDR3 nucleotides are TGTGCCAGCAATACTCACAATGCGAATGAGCAGTTCTTC.

This clonotype was observed many times. The rearrangement uses TRBV4-1 and TRBJ2-7; possible D gene TRBD1, 7 bases. Trimming cost V 8 bases and J 3 bases, with 20 bases left between them. The CDR3 has 15 amino acids. CDR1 is MGHRA, CDR2 YSYEKL, per germline. The CDR3 nucleotides read TGCGCCAGCGCCGTGGGGGGACAGACAAGCTACGAGCAGTACTTC. This gives the protein CASAVGGQTSYEQYF.

In this sample, this clonotype turned up many times. The gene calls are TRBV12-3 or TRBV12-4 and TRBJ1-2; D is uncertain. Deletions cut 3 bases from V and 5 bases from J, with 13 bases between. The CDR3 has 14 amino acids. The CDR3 region has the DNA TGTGCCAGCAGTTTGGAGTCCCCCTGGTATGGCTACACCTTC. This encodes CASSLESPWYGYTF.

This clonotype has at least ten counts. V usage is TRBV14 and J usage is TRBJ2-1; D is unresolved. The V and J ends lost 2 bases and 7 bases respectively, with 9 bases between them. CDR3 length equals 13 residues. Germline CDR1 reads SGHDN; CDR2 reads FVKESK. The CDR3 bases are TGTGCCAGCAGCCAACGCAACCGGAATGAGCAGTTCTTC. Protein sequence: CASSQRNRNEQFF.

At least ten counts were recorded for this clonotype. The V gene is TRBV29-1, the J gene TRBJ1-1; possibly TRBD1 for D (5 bases). The CDR3 extends over 13 amino acids. V lost 7 bases and J 0 bases, leaving 12 bases between the germline ends. Germline V CDR1 and CDR2: SQVTM, ANQGSEA. The CDR3 region has the DNA TGCAGCGGGGGGATCCGGATGAACACTGAAGCTTTCTTT. Protein product: CSGGIRMNTEAFF.

This clonotype showed up many times. Here the CDR3 DNA reads TGCAGTGCTAGCGACCCCGACAGGGGCAACACTGAAGCTTTCTTT. The encoded protein is CSASDPDRGNTEAFF. The rearrangement links TRBV20-1 to TRBJ1-1; 8 bases line up with TRBD1. Germline V gives CDR1 DFQATT, CDR2 SNEGSKA (reference sequence). Trimming took 3 bases from V and 2 from J; bases not matched to a gene: 8. The CDR3 spans 15 residues.

The sample holds many counts of this clonotype. The chain employs TRBV12-3 or TRBV12-4 and TRBJ2-1; 8 nucleotides match TRBD2. CDR3 length: 13 residues. V trimming: 3 bases; J trimming: 8 bases; junction bases outside the gene matches: 3. The DNA for the CDR3 is TGTGCCAGCAGTTTGCGGGGGGAACATGAGCAGTTCTTC. It codes for CASSLRGEHEQFF.

The V gene is TRBV7-6, the J gene TRBJ2-5; possible D gene TRBD2, 6 bases. This CDR3 is 15 amino acids long. Trimming took off 5 bases at V and 3 bases at J, with 16 bases between the two ends. Germline loops: CDR1 SGHVS, CDR2 FNYEAQ. DNA of the CDR3: TGTGCCAGCAGCCCGGGGAGGCCCCGGGAAGAGACCCAGTACTTC. Encoded protein: CASSPGRPREETQYF.

The chain has TRBV6-1 and TRBJ1-2; maybe TRBD1 (6 bases). V was cut by 6 bases and J by 5 bases, with 16 bases left in between. Germline CDR1 and CDR2: MNHNS and SASEGT. CDR3 length: 14 amino acids. The CDR3 bases are TGTGCCAGCAGACGCGTGACAGGCGCGTATGGCTACACCTTC. Amino acid sequence: CASRRVTGAYGYTF.

This clonotype was recorded at least ten times. The chain uses TRBV6-5 and TRBJ2-5; 7 nucleotides agree with TRBD2. V trimming: 3 bases; J trimming: 5 bases; junction bases outside the gene matches: 15. Germline V gene sequence: CDR1 MNHEY, CDR2 SVGAGI. This CDR3 contains 17 residues. The CDR3 region is CASSYSGSRTRGETQYF. In DNA, the CDR3 is TGTGCCAGCAGTTATAGCGGGTCGCGTACCCGTGGGGAGACCCAGTACTTC.

The genes are TRBV5-5 and TRBJ2-1; a possible D gene is TRBD1 (7 bases). CDR1 is SGHKS and CDR2 is YYEKEE in the germline V gene (reference sequence). Deletions cut 3 bases from V and 2 bases from J, with 12 bases between. This CDR3 has 15 residues. CDR3 DNA sequence: TGTGCCAGCAGCTCTGCAGGGGGGACCTACAATGAGCAGTTCTTC. Amino acids: CASSSAGGTYNEQFF.

This CDR3 is CSVVLLETNTGELFF. The CDR3 coding sequence is TGCAGCGTTGTTTTGTTGGAGACGAACACCGGGGAGCTGTTTTTT. The V call is TRBV29-1, the J call TRBJ2-2, with D unclear. V was trimmed by 4 bases and J by 0 bases, leaving 12 bases between them. CDR1 and CDR2 (germline): SQVTM, ANQGSEA. This CDR3 is 15 amino acids long.

This clonotype was observed many times. The rearrangement joins TRBV7-2 to TRBJ1-2; D perhaps matches TRBD1 (6 bases). Germline V CDR1 and CDR2: SGHTA, FQGNSA. CDR3 size: 17 residues. The V end lost 5 bases, the J end lost 3 bases, and 22 bases lay between the germline ends. The CDR3 sequence is CASSLLRGDDSHYGYTF. DNA for the CDR3: TGTGCCAGCAGCCTCTTAAGGGGGGATGACAGTCACTATGGCTACACCTTC. Complete variable domain (other parts from reference TRBV7-2 and TRBJ1-2): GAGVSQSPSNKVTEKGKDVELRCDPISGHTALYWYRQSLGQGLEFLIYFQGNSAPDKSGLPSDRFSAERTGGSVSTLTIQRTQQEDSAVYLCASSLLRGDDSHYGYTFGSGTRLTVV.

Many counts were recorded for this clonotype. The chain carries TRBV11-3 and TRBJ1-1; a weak D match, TRBD1 (6 bases). The V and J ends lost 5 bases and 0 bases respectively, with 7 bases between them. The CDR3 consists of 13 residues. Germline-derived CDR1 and CDR2 are SGHNT and YENEEA. CDR3 coding DNA: TGTGCCAGCAGCGCAGGGGTGAACACTGAAGCTTTCTTT. This gives the protein CASSAGVNTEAFF.

CDR3 loop: CASSLAGTQTEEQYF. The CDR3 bases are TGCGCCAGCAGCCTCGCCGGGACTCAAACCGAGGAGCAGTACTTC. The V call is TRBV4-3, the J call TRBJ2-7, with D possibly being TRBD2 (6 bases). CDR1 and CDR2 from the germline V gene are LGHNA and YSLEER. This CDR3 is built from 15 residues. Deletions cut 4 bases from V and 7 bases from J, with 20 bases between.

This clonotype showed up just a few times. J is TRBJ2-3 and V is TRBV9; 8 bases are a match to TRBD2. Trimming cost V 0 bases and J 1 base; bases outside gene matches: 7. There are 17 residues in the CDR3. Germline assignment: CDR1 SGDLS and CDR2 YYNGEE. CDR3 coding DNA: TGTGCCAGCAGCGTAGGCGTGAGCGGGAGAGGCACAGATACGCAGTATTTT. Protein product: CASSVGVSGRGTDTQYF. The entire variable domain, with the rest obtained from reference TRBV9 and TRBJ2-3, is as follows: DSGVTQTPKHLITATGQRVTLRCSPRSGDLSVYWYQQSLDQGLQFLIQYYNGEERAKGNILERFSAQQFPDLHSELNLSSLELGDSALYFCASSVGVSGRGTDTQYFGPGTRLTVL.